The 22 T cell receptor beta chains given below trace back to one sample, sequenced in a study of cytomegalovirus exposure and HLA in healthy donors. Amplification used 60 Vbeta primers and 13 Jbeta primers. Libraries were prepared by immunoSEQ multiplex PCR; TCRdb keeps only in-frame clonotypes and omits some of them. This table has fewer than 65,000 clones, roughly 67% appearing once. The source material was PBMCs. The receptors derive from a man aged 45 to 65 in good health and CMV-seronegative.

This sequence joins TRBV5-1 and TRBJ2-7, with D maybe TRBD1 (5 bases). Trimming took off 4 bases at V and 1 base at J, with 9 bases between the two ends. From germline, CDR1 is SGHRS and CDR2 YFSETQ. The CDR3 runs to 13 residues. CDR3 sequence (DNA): TGCGCCAGCAGCCGCAGGGATTCCTACGAGCAGTACTTC. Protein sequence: CASSRRDSYEQYF.

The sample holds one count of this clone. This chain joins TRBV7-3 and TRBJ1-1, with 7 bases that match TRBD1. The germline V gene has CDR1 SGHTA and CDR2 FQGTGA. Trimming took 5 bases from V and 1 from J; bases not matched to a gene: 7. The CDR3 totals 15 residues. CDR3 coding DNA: TGTGCCAGCAGCCCAGGTTCAGGGGGGAACACTGAAGCTTTCTTT. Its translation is CASSPGSGGNTEAFF.

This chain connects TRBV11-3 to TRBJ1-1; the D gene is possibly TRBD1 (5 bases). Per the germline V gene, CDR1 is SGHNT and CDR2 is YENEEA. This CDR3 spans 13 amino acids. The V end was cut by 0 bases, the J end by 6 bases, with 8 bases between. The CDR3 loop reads CASSLDQQAEAFF. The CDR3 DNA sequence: TGTGCCAGCAGCTTAGATCAACAGGCTGAAGCTTTCTTT.

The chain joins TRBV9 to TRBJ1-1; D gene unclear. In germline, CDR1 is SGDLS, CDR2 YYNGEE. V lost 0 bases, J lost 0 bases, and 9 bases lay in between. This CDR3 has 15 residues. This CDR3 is CASSVGTGLNTEAFF. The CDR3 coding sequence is TGTGCCAGCAGCGTAGGTACGGGGTTGAACACTGAAGCTTTCTTT.

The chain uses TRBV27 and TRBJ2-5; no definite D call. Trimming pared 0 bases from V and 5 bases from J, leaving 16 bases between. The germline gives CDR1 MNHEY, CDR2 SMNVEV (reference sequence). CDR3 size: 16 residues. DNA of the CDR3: TGTGCCAGCAGTTTATCCCTCCCTCAAGGCGGCGAGACCCAGTACTTC. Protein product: CASSLSLPQGGETQYF.

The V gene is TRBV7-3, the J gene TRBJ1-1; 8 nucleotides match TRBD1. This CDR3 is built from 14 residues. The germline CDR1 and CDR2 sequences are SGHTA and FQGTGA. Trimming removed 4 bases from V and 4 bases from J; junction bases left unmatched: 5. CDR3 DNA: TGTGCCAGCAGCTCGTCAGGGGGCAGCACTGAAGCTTTCTTT. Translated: CASSSSGGSTEAFF.

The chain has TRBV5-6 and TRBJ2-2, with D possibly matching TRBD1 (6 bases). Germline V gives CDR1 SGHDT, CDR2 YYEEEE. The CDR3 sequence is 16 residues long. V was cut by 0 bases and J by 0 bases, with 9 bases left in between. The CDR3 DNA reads TGTGCCAGCAGCTTGGCCGCAGGGGCGAACACCGGGGAGCTGTTTTTT. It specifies CASSLAAGANTGELFF.

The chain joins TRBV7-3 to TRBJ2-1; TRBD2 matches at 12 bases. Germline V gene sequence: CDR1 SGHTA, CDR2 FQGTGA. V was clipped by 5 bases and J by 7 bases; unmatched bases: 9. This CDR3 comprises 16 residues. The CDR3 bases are TGTGCCAGCAGCCGACTAGCGGGGGAAAGCCGAAATGAGCAGTTCTTC. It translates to CASSRLAGESRNEQFF.

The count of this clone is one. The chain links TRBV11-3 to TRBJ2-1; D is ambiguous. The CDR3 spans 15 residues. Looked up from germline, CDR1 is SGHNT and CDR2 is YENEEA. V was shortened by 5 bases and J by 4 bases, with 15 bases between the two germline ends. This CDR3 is CASSPYQAPYNEQFF. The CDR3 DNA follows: TGTGCCAGCAGCCCCTACCAGGCCCCGTACAATGAGCAGTTCTTC.

The CDR3 loop reads CASSLYGRGNTEAFF. The CDR3 DNA reads as TGCGCCAGCAGCTTGTACGGCAGGGGTAACACTGAAGCTTTCTTT. The chain is built from TRBV5-1 and TRBJ1-1, with D maybe TRBD1 (6 bases). The CDR3 contains 15 residues. The germline V gene encodes CDR1 SGHRS and CDR2 YFSETQ. The V end was cut by 1 base, the J end by 2 bases, with 12 bases between.

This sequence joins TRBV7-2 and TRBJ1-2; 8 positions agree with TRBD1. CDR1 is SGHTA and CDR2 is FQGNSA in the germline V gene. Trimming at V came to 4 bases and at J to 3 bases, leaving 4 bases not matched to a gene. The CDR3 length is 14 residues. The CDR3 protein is CASSYGQGDYGYTF. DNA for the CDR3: TGTGCCAGCAGCTACGGACAGGGTGACTATGGCTACACCTTC.

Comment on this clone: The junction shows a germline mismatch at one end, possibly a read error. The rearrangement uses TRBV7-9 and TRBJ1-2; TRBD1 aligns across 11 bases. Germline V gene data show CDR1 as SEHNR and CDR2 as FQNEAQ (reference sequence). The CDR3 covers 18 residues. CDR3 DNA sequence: TGTTCCAGCAGCCCCACCAGGACAGGGGGCCCTTTGTACTATGGCTACACCTTC. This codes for CSSSPTRTGGPLYYGYTF.

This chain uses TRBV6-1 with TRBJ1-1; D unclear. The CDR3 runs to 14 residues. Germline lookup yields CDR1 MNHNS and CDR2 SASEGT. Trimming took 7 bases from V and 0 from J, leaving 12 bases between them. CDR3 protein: CASNSPGMNTEAFF. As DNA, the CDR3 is TGTGCCAGCAATTCCCCGGGGATGAACACTGAAGCTTTCTTT.

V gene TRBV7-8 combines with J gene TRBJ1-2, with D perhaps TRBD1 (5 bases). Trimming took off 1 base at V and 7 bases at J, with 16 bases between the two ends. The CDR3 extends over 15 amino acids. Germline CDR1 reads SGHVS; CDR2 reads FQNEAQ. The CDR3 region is CASSLGYRDGSGYTF. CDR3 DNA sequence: TGTGCCAGCAGCTTAGGGTATCGGGACGGGAGTGGCTACACCTTC.

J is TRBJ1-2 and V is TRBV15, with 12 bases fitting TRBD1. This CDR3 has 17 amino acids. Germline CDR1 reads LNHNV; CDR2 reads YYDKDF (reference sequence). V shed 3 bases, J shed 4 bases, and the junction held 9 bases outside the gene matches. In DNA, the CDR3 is TGTGCCACCAGCAGGCCGGGACAGGGGGCCGATCTCTATGGCTACACCTTC. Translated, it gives CATSRPGQGADLYGYTF.

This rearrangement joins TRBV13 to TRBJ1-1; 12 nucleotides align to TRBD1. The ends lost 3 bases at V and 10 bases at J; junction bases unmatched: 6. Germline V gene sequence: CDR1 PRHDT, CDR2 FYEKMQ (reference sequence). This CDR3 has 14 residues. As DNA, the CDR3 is TGTGCCAGCAGCTTTGGGACAGGGGGCGTTGCAGCTTTCTTT. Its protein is CASSFGTGGVAAFF.

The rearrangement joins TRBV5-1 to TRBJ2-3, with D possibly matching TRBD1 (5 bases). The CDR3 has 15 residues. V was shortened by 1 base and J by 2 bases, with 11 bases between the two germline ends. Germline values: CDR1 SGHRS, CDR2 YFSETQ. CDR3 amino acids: CASSLTGGATDTQYF. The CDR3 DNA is TGCGCCAGCAGCTTGACAGGTGGAGCCACAGATACGCAGTATTTT.

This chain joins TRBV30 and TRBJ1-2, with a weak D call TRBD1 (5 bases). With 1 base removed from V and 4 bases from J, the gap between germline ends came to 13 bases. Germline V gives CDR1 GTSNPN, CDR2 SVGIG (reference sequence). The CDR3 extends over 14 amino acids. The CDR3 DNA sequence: TGTGCCTGGAGTGCCGACAGTACCATCTATGGCTACACCTTC. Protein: CAWSADSTIYGYTF.

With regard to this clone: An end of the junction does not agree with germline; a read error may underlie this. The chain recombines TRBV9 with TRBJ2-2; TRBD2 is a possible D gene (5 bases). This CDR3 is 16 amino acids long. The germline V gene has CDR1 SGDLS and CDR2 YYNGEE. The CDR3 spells CASSVANNLNTGELFF. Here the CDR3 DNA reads TGTGCCAGCAGCGTAGCTAACAACTTGAACACCGGGGAGCTCTTTTTT.

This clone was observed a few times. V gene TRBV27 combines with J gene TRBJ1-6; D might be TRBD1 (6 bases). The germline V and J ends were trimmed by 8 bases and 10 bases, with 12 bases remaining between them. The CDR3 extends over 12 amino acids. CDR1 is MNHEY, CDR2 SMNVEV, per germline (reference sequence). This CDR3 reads CASRGARSPLHF. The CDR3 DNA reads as TGTGCCAGCCGGGGGGCGCGATCACCCCTCCACTTT.

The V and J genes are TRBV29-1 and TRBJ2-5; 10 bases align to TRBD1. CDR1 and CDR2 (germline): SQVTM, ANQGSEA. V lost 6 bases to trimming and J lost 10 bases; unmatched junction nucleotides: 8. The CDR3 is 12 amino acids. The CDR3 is CSVTPGQGIQYF. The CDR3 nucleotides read TGCAGCGTCACACCGGGACAGGGGATCCAGTACTTC.

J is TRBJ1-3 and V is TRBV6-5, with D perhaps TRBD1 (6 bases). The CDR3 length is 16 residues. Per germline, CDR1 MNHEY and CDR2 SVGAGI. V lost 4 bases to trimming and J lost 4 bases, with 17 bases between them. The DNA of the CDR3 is TGTGCCAGCAGTTGGTCTACGACAGGTTCGGGAAACACCATATATTTT. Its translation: CASSWSTTGSGNTIYF.